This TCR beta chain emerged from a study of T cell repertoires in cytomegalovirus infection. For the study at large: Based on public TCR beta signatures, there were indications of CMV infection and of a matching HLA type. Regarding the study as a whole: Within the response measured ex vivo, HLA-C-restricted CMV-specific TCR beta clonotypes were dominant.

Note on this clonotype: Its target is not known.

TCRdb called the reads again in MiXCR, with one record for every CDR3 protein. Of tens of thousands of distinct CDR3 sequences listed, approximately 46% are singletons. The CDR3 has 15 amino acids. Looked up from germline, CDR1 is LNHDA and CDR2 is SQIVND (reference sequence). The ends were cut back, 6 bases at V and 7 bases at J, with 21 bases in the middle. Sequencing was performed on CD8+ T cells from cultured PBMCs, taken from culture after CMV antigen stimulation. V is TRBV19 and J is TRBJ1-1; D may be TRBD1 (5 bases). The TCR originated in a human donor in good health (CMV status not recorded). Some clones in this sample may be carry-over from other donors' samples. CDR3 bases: TGTGCCAGTAGCGCCCCGGGACTGCAGACCAGTGAAGCTTTCTTT. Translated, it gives CASSAPGLQTSEAFF.